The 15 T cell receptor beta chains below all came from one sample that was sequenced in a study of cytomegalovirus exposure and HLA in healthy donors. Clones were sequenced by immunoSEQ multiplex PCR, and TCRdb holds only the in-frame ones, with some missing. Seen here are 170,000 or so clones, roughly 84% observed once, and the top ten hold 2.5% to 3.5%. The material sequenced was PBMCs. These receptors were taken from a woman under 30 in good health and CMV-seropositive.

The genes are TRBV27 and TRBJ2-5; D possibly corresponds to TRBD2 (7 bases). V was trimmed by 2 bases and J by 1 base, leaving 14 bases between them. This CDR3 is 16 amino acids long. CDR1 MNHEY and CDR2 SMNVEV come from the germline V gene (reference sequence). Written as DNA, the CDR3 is TGTGCCAGCAGTTTAGCGGGCGGGGGCGTCCAAGAGACCCAGTACTTC. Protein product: CASSLAGGGVQETQYF.

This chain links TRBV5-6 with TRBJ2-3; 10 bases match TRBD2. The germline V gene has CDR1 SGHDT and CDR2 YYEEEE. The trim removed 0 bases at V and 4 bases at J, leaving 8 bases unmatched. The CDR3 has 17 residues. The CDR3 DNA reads TGTGCCAGCAGCTTGGACAGCGGGGGGGCCTGGGCAGATACGCAGTATTTT. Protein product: CASSLDSGGAWADTQYF.

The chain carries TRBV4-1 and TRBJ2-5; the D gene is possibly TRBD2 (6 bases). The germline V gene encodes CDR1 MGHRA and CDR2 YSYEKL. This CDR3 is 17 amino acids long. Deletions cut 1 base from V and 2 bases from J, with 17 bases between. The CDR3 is CASSQVFSGLVQETQYF. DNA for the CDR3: TGCGCCAGCAGCCAAGTATTTAGCGGTCTGGTACAAGAGACCCAGTACTTC.

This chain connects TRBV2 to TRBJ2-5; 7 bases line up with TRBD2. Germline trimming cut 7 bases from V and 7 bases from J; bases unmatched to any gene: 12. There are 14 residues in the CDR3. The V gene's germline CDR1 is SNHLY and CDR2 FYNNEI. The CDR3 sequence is CASIGEGATGTQYF. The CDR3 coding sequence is TGTGCCAGCATAGGGGAGGGAGCGACGGGGACCCAGTACTTC.

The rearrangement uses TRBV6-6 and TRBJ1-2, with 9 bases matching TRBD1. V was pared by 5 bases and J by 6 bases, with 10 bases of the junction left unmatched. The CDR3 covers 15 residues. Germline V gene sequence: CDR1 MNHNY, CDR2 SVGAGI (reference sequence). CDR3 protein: CASSPNRDRVNGYTF. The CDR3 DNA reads TGTGCCAGCAGTCCAAACCGGGACAGGGTAAATGGCTACACCTTC.

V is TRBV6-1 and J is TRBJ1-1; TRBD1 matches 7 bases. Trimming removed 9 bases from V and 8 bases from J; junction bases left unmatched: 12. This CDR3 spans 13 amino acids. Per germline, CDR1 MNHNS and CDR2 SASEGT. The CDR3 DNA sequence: TGTGCCAGTAAGACCATGGGGACAGCGGAAGCTTTCTTT. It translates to CASKTMGTAEAFF.

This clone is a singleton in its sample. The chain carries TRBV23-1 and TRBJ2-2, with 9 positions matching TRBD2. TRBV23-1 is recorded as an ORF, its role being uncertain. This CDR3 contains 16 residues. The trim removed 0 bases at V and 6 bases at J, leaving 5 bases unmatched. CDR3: CASSQSGAGGPGELFF. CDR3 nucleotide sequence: TGCGCCAGCAGTCAATCGGGCGCGGGGGGGCCCGGGGAGCTGTTTTTT.

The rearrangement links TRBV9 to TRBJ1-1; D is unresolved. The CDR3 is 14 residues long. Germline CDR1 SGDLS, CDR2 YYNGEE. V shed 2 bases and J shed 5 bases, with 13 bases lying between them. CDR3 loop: CASSVHGESTEAFF. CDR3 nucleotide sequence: TGTGCCAGCAGCGTGCATGGGGAGAGTACTGAAGCTTTCTTT.

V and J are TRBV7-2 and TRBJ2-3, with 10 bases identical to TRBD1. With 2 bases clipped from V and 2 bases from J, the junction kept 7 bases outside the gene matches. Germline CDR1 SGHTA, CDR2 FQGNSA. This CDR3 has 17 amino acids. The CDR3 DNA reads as TGTGCCAGCAGCTTATATGACAGGGGGCCCCCCACAGATACGCAGTATTTT. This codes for CASSLYDRGPPTDTQYF.

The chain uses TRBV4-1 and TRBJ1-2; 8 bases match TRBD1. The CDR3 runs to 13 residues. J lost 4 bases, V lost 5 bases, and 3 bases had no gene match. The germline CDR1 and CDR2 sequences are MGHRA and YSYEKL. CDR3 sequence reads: CASSATGGYGYTF. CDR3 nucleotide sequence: TGCGCCAGCAGCGCTACAGGGGGCTATGGCTACACCTTC.

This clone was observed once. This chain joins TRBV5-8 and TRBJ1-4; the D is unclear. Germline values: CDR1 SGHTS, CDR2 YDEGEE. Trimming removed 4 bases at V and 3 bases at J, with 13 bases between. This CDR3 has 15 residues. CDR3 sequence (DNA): TGTGCCAGCAGCCGAGGGATGGGCGCTAATGAAAAACTGTTTTTT. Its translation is CASSRGMGANEKLFF.

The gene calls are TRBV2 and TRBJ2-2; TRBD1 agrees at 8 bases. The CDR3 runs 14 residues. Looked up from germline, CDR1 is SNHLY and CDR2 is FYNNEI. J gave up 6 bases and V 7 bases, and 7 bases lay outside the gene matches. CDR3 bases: TGTGCCAGCAACAGGGGGGTGGTCTCCGGGGAGCTGTTTTTT. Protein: CASNRGVVSGELFF.

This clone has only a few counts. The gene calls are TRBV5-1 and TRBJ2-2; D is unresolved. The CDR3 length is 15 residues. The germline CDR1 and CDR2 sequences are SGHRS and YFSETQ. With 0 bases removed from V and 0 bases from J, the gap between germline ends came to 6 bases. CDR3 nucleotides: TGCGCCAGCAGCTTGGACACAACGAACACCGGGGAGCTGTTTTTT. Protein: CASSLDTTNTGELFF. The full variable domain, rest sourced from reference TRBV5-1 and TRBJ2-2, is KAGVTQTPRYLIKTRGQQVTLSCSPISGHRSVSWYQQTPGQGLQFLFEYFSETQRNKGNFPGRFSGRQFSNSRSEMNVSTLELGDSALYLCASSLDTTNTGELFFGEGSRLTVL.

CDR3 sequence reads: CASSTRQGPGANEKLFF. CDR3 DNA: TGTGCCAGCAGCACCCGACAGGGGCCGGGAGCTAATGAAAAACTGTTTTTT. The chain employs TRBV21-1 and TRBJ1-4; TRBD1, the table's D call, lacks a check against the DNA. TRBV21-1 is given as a pseudogene. The CDR3 sequence is 17 residues long.

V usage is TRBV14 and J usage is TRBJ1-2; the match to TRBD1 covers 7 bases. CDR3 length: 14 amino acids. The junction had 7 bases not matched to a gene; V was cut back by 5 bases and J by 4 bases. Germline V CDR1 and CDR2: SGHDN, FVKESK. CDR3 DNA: TGTGCCAGCAGCACGCGGACAGGAAGCTATGGCTACACCTTC. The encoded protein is CASSTRTGSYGYTF.